The 13 T cell receptor beta chains below were found in one sample sequenced in a study of T cell responses to AZD1222 COVID-19 vaccine (TCRdb year 2021). In light of the paper, this sample's time point label describes: about 28 days (+/-7) after the second vaccine dose. The library relied on the immunoSEQ multiplex PCR assay. TCRdb limited this immuneACCESS table to in-frame rearrangements with V and J called. A share of clones is missing; checked studies link under half to unresolved V genes, and the rest is unexplained. For this sample the table gives approximately 110,000 clones, of which 88% were detected only once. The ten largest make up about 6.8% of the sample. The specimen was peripheral blood, collected 28 days after the second AZD1222 dose. The receptors derive from an adult who received the AZD1222 COVID-19 vaccine.

The count of this clone is one. The V gene is TRBV27, the J gene TRBJ1-1; D possibly corresponds to TRBD1 (6 bases). This CDR3 contains 14 residues. V lost 1 base and J lost 4, with 10 bases in between. The germline gives CDR1 MNHEY, CDR2 SMNVEV (reference sequence). The CDR3 sequence: CASSLYRDGTEAFF. CDR3 DNA: TGTGCCAGCAGTTTATACAGGGATGGCACTGAAGCTTTCTTT.

The V call is TRBV10-3, the J call TRBJ2-3; no reliable D call. Germline V lookup: CDR1 ENHRY, CDR2 SYGVKD. The CDR3 loop spans 14 amino acids. Trimming cost V 2 bases and J 5 bases, with 11 bases left between them. In DNA, the CDR3 is TGTGCCATCAGTGAGGGCGCCGCGGTAGATACGCAGTATTTT. Its protein product is CAISEGAAVDTQYF.

The chain combines TRBV19 with TRBJ1-5; TRBD1 might be the D (6 bases). With 4 bases removed from V and 0 bases from J, the gap between germline ends came to 13 bases. CDR3 length: 16 amino acids. The germline V gene has CDR1 LNHDA and CDR2 SQIVND (reference sequence). CDR3 region: CASSNSGEYSNQPQHF. The DNA for the CDR3 is TGTGCCAGTAGTAATTCAGGGGAGTATAGCAATCAGCCCCAGCATTTT.

V gene TRBV6-5 combines with J gene TRBJ1-2; no firm D call. Trimming took off 5 bases at V and 4 bases at J, with 8 bases between the two ends. Germline V gene data show CDR1 as MNHEY and CDR2 as SVGAGI. The CDR3 contains 12 residues. The CDR3 protein is CASSTPPYGYTF. DNA of the CDR3: TGTGCCAGCAGTACCCCCCCCTATGGCTACACCTTC.

The chain has TRBV11-2 and TRBJ1-4, with D hard to call. Trimming stripped 5 bases from V and 0 bases from J, with 10 bases between. The germline V gene encodes CDR1 SGHAT and CDR2 FQNNGV. The CDR3 is 15 residues long. CDR3: CASSLYSATNEKLFF. The CDR3, as DNA: TGTGCCAGCAGCCTTTATAGTGCAACTAATGAAAAACTGTTTTTT.

The chain joins TRBV2 to TRBJ1-3; no firm D call. CDR3 length: 15 amino acids. Trimming removed 3 bases from V and 2 bases from J, with 11 bases in between. CDR1 is SNHLY and CDR2 is FYNNEI in the germline V gene. In DNA form, the CDR3 reads TGTGCCAGCAGTGACCAGGTCGTCGCTGGAAACACCATATATTTT. It yields the protein CASSDQVVAGNTIYF.

The CDR3 loop is CASSEWGEQYF. CDR3 bases: TGTGCCAGCAGCGAATGGGGAGAGCAGTACTTC. This sequence joins TRBV4-2 and TRBJ2-7; D is unresolved. V lost 5 bases and J 7 bases, leaving 9 bases between the germline ends. Germline CDR1 LGHNA, CDR2 YNFKEQ. The CDR3 has 11 amino acids.

The rearrangement links TRBV2 to TRBJ2-2, with 10 positions matching TRBD1. Germline V gene lookup returns CDR1 SNHLY and CDR2 FYNNEI. This CDR3 contains 15 residues. The ends lost 5 bases at V and 4 bases at J; junction bases unmatched: 4. DNA for the CDR3: TGTGCCAGCAGTCGGACAGGGGGACCCACCGGGGAGCTGTTTTTT. It codes for CASSRTGGPTGELFF.

This rearrangement joins TRBV10-1 to TRBJ1-6; D remains ambiguous. The CDR3 is 14 residues long. The germline V gene has CDR1 WNHNN and CDR2 SYGVQD (reference sequence). Trimming took 8 bases from V and 0 from J, leaving 8 bases between them. The CDR3 nucleotides are TGCGCCAGCTCGGGTGACTCCTATAATTCACCCCTCCACTTT. Translation gives CASSGDSYNSPLHF.

This clone turned up a few times. The chain links TRBV5-1 to TRBJ1-6, with D uncertain. CDR3 length equals 13 residues. V dropped 1 base and J dropped 13 bases, with 12 bases sitting between them. CDR1 SGHRS and CDR2 YFSETQ come from the germline V gene. The CDR3 nucleotides are TGCGCCAGCAGCTTGCAGCCGCAGGATCCCCTCCACTTT. It is translated as CASSLQPQDPLHF.

The V and J genes are TRBV10-3 and TRBJ1-2; D ambiguous. In germline, CDR1 is ENHRY, CDR2 SYGVKD. Trimming left V 4 bases short and J 3 bases short, with 6 bases between. This CDR3 spans 12 amino acids. CDR3 in DNA: TGTGCCATCAGTGTGGACGACTATGGCTACACCTTC. This codes for CAISVDDYGYTF.

V and J are TRBV7-9 and TRBJ1-3; the match to TRBD1 covers 8 bases. Trimming at V came to 6 bases and at J to 2 bases, leaving 3 bases not matched to a gene. From germline, CDR1 is SEHNR and CDR2 FQNEAQ (reference sequence). The CDR3 is 14 residues long. The CDR3 bases are TGTGCCAGCAGACAACAGGGGGCTGGAAACACCATATATTTT. This sequence encodes CASRQQGAGNTIYF. Together with reference TRBV7-9 and TRBJ1-3, the CDR3 gives the full variable domain: DTGVSQNPRHKITKRGQNVTFRCDPISEHNRLYWYRQTLGQGPEFLTYFQNEAQLEKSRLLSDRFSAERPKGSFSTLEIQRTEQGDSAMYLCASRQQGAGNTIYFGEGSWLTVV.

The V call is TRBV4-1, the J call TRBJ2-7; D uncertain. Germline lookup yields CDR1 MGHRA and CDR2 YSYEKL. Trimming shortened V by 1 base and J by 6 bases, and 7 bases separated the two germline ends. This CDR3 has 12 amino acids. The CDR3 DNA reads as TGCGCCAGCAGCCAAGTAGGTGGCGAGCAGTACTTC. Its protein product is CASSQVGGEQYF.